Shown below are 21 T cell receptor beta chains from a single sample sequenced in a study of T cells in Graves' hyperthyroidism and ophthalmopathy. Amplified regions were TCR beta CDR3 sequences from RNA transcripts. Using the HTBI primer set, a first-round RT-PCR was run on the TCR CDR3. TCRdb called the multiplex PCR reads again in MiXCR, with one record for every CDR3 protein. In the table there are approximately 520,000 distinct CDR3 sequences, around 22% of which are singletons. Source material: blood. The receptors derive from a woman under 40 with Graves' ophthalmopathy.

The J gene is TRBJ2-7, the V gene TRBV11-2; D may be TRBD1 (5 bases). V gave up 1 base and J gave up 2 bases, with 12 bases separating them. The CDR3 spans 15 residues. The V gene's germline CDR1 is SGHAT and CDR2 FQNNGV. The DNA of the CDR3 is TGTGCCAGCAGCTTAGTTTCAGGGAACACCTACGAGCAGTACTTC. Its translation: CASSLVSGNTYEQYF.

This clonotype was observed a few times. The rearrangement joins TRBV27 to TRBJ2-7; perhaps TRBD1 as D (5 bases). Trimming pared 6 bases from V and 1 base from J, leaving 10 bases between. The CDR3 sequence is 13 residues long. CDR1 is MNHEY, CDR2 SMNVEV, per germline (reference sequence). CDR3 coding DNA: TGTGCCAGCAGCCGACCAGGGTCCTACGAGCAGTACTTC. Amino acid sequence: CASSRPGSYEQYF.

This clonotype was observed a handful of times. The gene calls are TRBV20-1 and TRBJ1-1; TRBD1 is a possible D gene (5 bases). The CDR3 covers 15 residues. Trimming pared 5 bases from V and 10 bases from J, leaving 26 bases between. The germline gives CDR1 DFQATT, CDR2 SNEGSKA (reference sequence). CDR3 protein: CSAYTRTLLGSGAFF. As DNA, the CDR3 is TGCAGTGCTTATACCAGGACACTCCTGGGCTCAGGAGCTTTCTTT.

This chain connects TRBV20-1 to TRBJ1-1, with TRBD1 matching over 8 bases. CDR1 is DFQATT and CDR2 is SNEGSKA in the germline V gene (reference sequence). V trimming: 8 bases; J trimming: 6 bases; junction bases outside the gene matches: 8. The length of the CDR3 is 12 residues. The CDR3 spells CSPGQAKAEAFF. CDR3 nucleotides: TGCAGTCCGGGACAGGCAAAGGCTGAAGCTTTCTTT.

In its sample, this clonotype was seen many times. The chain employs TRBV27 and TRBJ2-7, with 7 bases identical to TRBD2. This CDR3 spans 16 amino acids. Unmatched junction bases numbered 10, after V lost 1 base and J lost 4 bases. The V gene's germline CDR1 is MNHEY and CDR2 SMNVEV (reference sequence). CDR3 nucleotides: TGTGCCAGCAGTTTATGGGCGGGGGACCTTATATACGAGCAGTACTTC. Protein product: CASSLWAGDLIYEQYF.

This clonotype was counted a few times. The chain is built from TRBV6-1 and TRBJ2-7; 8 nucleotides align to TRBD2. The CDR3 covers 14 residues. CDR1 MNHNS and CDR2 SASEGT come from the germline V gene. The V gene end was trimmed by 6 bases and the J gene end by 0 bases; junction bases not matched to a gene: 4. The CDR3 sequence: CASRSGTSSYEQYF. The CDR3 nucleotides are TGTGCCAGCAGATCCGGGACTAGCTCCTACGAGCAGTACTTC.

This clonotype was counted many times. This chain connects TRBV12-3 or TRBV12-4 to TRBJ2-2, with 12 bases identical to TRBD2. Trimming took 5 bases from V and 3 from J; bases not matched to a gene: 1. The CDR3 is made up of 15 amino acids. This chain's CDR3 is CASSASGRDTGELFF. CDR3 nucleotides: TGTGCCAGCAGTGCTAGCGGGAGGGACACCGGGGAGCTGTTTTTT.

This clonotype has ten or more counts. This chain's CDR3 is CASTTGGDGYTF. The CDR3 DNA is TGTGCCAGCACCACAGGGGGTGATGGCTACACCTTC. The rearrangement links TRBV6-1 to TRBJ1-2; 8 nucleotides match TRBD1. V lost 7 bases, J lost 6 bases, and 4 bases stayed unmatched. Per germline, CDR1 MNHNS and CDR2 SASEGT. The CDR3 covers 12 residues.

This clonotype has ten or more counts. The chain employs TRBV7-9 and TRBJ2-2; TRBD1 matches 7 bases. CDR3 size: 16 residues. Trimming removed 5 bases from V and 6 bases from J; junction bases left unmatched: 12. Germline lookup yields CDR1 SEHNR and CDR2 FQNEAQ (reference sequence). The CDR3 loop is CASSPPTGEGAGELFF. CDR3 DNA sequence: TGTGCCAGCAGCCCCCCAACAGGGGAAGGTGCCGGGGAGCTGTTTTTT. Combining the CDR3 with reference TRBV7-9 and TRBJ2-2 gives the whole variable domain DTGVSQNPRHKITKRGQNVTFRCDPISEHNRLYWYRQTLGQGPEFLTYFQNEAQLEKSRLLSDRFSAERPKGSFSTLEIQRTEQGDSAMYLCASSPPTGEGAGELFFGEGSRLTVL.

The V gene is TRBV19, the J gene TRBJ1-6, with TRBD1 identical over 7 bases. Germline V gene lookup returns CDR1 LNHDA and CDR2 SQIVND (reference sequence). Trimming cost V 5 bases and J 6 bases; bases outside gene matches: 7. This CDR3 is 15 amino acids long. This CDR3 is CASSARDSLNSPLHF. The CDR3 nucleotides are TGTGCCAGTAGTGCCCGGGACAGCCTTAATTCACCCCTCCACTTT.

V and J are TRBV7-9 and TRBJ2-7; 8 nucleotides match TRBD1. CDR1 is SEHNR, CDR2 FQNEAQ, per germline (reference sequence). CDR3 length equals 15 residues. V gave up 6 bases and J gave up 6 bases; unmatched junction bases: 13. Here the CDR3 DNA reads TGTGCCAGCAGTGCAGGGGGCGGGGCTCTTGGCGAGCAGTACTTC. Its translation: CASSAGGGALGEQYF.

Concerning this clonotype: It may be a read error: a sequence one base away is much more abundant. The gene calls are TRBV5-1 and TRBJ1-1; 9 nucleotides agree with TRBD1. Germline CDR1 and CDR2: SGHRS and YFSETQ. J was trimmed by 4 bases and V by 3 bases; bases with no gene match: 4. This CDR3 region has 14 residues. CDR3 region: CASSWTGVSTEAFF. The CDR3 DNA reads as TGCGCCAGCAGCTGGACAGGGGTGAGCACTGAAGCTTTCTTT.

In this sample, this clonotype turned up many times. The rearrangement joins TRBV6-1 to TRBJ1-5, with TRBD1 as a possible D gene (6 bases). The V end lost 0 bases, the J end lost 7 bases, and 22 bases lay between the germline ends. The length of the CDR3 is 18 residues. Per the germline V gene, CDR1 is MNHNS and CDR2 is SASEGT. CDR3 DNA sequence: TGTGCCAGCAGTGAAGCAGGACAGAGGTACGCAAGGTGGCAGCCCCAGCATTTT. Translation gives CASSEAGQRYARWQPQHF.

This clonotype was found many times. V usage is TRBV3-1 and J usage is TRBJ1-5, with a weak D call TRBD1 (5 bases). The germline V gene encodes CDR1 LGHDT and CDR2 YNNKEL (reference sequence). The CDR3 loop spans 15 amino acids. V dropped 1 base and J dropped 1 base, with 8 bases sitting between them. The CDR3 bases are TGTGCCAGCAGCCAAGGGGCAGGGAGCAATCAGCCCCAGCATTTT. Protein product: CASSQGAGSNQPQHF. Filled out from reference TRBV3-1 and TRBJ1-5, the complete variable domain reads DTAVSQTPKYLVTQMGNDKSIKCEQNLGHDTMYWYKQDSKKFLKIMFSYNNKELIINETVPNRFSPKSPDKAHLNLHINSLELGDSAVYFCASSQGAGSNQPQHFGDGTRLSIL.

The table lists this clonotype with many counts. The rearrangement links TRBV18 to TRBJ1-5; a possible D gene is TRBD1 (5 bases). Per the germline V gene, CDR1 is KGHSH and CDR2 is LQKENI. V was clipped by 0 bases and J by 3 bases, with 9 bases between them. The CDR3 spans 15 residues. This CDR3 reads CASSPPSGSNQPQHF. The CDR3 DNA sequence: TGTGCCAGCTCACCACCGTCAGGGTCCAATCAGCCCCAGCATTTT.

This clonotype was found many times. The chain carries TRBV11-2 and TRBJ1-1; D is perhaps TRBD1 (6 bases). The CDR3 contains 13 residues. V lost 5 bases and J lost 6, with 13 bases in between. Looked up from germline, CDR1 is SGHAT and CDR2 is FQNNGV. The CDR3 is CASSIIQGAEAFF. DNA for the CDR3: TGTGCCAGCAGCATTATACAGGGTGCTGAAGCTTTCTTT.

This clonotype was detected a few times. The J gene is TRBJ1-6, the V gene TRBV2; TRBD1 might be the D (5 bases). V shed 6 bases and J shed 5 bases, with 5 bases lying between them. This CDR3 comprises 12 residues. CDR1 and CDR2 (germline): SNHLY, FYNNEI. The CDR3 protein is CASRGDNSPLHF. The DNA of the CDR3 is TGTGCCAGCAGAGGGGATAATTCACCCCTCCACTTT.

This clonotype was counted ten times or more. The chain employs TRBV10-3 and TRBJ1-3; weak D call: TRBD1 (5 bases). This CDR3 is built from 15 residues. From germline, CDR1 is ENHRY and CDR2 SYGVKD. The V gene lost 7 bases and the J gene lost 1 base, with 14 bases spanning the gap. CDR3 in amino acids: CAITPAGRSGNTIYF. In nucleotides, the CDR3 is TGTGCCATCACCCCCGCAGGGCGGTCTGGAAACACCATATATTTT.

In its sample, this clonotype was seen many times. The chain has TRBV27 and TRBJ2-5, with 7 bases lining up with TRBD1. The V gene's germline CDR1 is MNHEY and CDR2 SMNVEV (reference sequence). V dropped 5 bases and J dropped 2; count of bases not matched to a gene: 11. The CDR3 contains 16 residues. CDR3 sequence reads: CASSALWDSLQETQYF. The CDR3 nucleotides read TGTGCCAGCAGTGCCCTGTGGGACAGTCTGCAAGAGACCCAGTACTTC.

The chain combines TRBV20-1 with TRBJ1-1, with a tentative D call TRBD1 (5 bases). V was trimmed by 5 bases and J by 1 base, leaving 14 bases between them. Germline V gene sequence: CDR1 DFQATT, CDR2 SNEGSKA (reference sequence). This CDR3 has 14 residues. The CDR3 loop is CSALIGQRNTEAFF. DNA of the CDR3: TGCAGTGCTCTAATCGGACAACGGAACACTGAAGCTTTCTTT.

This clonotype came up many times. Here the CDR3 DNA reads TGTGCCAGCAGCGAGCATACAGGGCCCCAGGACTATGGCTACACCTTC. It is translated as CASSEHTGPQDYGYTF. The V and J genes are TRBV9 and TRBJ1-2; tentatively, D is TRBD1 (6 bases). V lost 3 bases to trimming and J lost 3 bases, with 18 bases between them. Germline V gene data show CDR1 as SGDLS and CDR2 as YYNGEE. CDR3 length: 16 residues.